The 22 T cell receptor beta chains in this list originate from one sample, sequenced in a study of early stage breast cancer tumors. Method: immunoSEQ multiplex PCR; TCRdb's copy keeps in-frame clones and lacks some. Of about 3,300 clones listed, under 70% are singletons. Sequencing was performed on breast tumor tissue. The receptors stem from a person aged 35-50 years with breast cancer.

The chain employs TRBV27 and TRBJ1-1; 8 bases map to TRBD1. V was pared by 6 bases and J by 0 bases, with 9 bases of the junction left unmatched. Germline V gene lookup returns CDR1 MNHEY and CDR2 SMNVEV (reference sequence). The CDR3 loop spans 16 amino acids. CDR3 sequence: CASSPGTGTMNTEAFF. DNA of the CDR3: TGTGCCAGCAGCCCCGGGACAGGCACTATGAACACTGAAGCTTTCTTT.

V usage is TRBV9 and J usage is TRBJ2-4, with no clear D. There are 13 residues in the CDR3. The V gene lost 0 bases and the J gene lost 3 bases, with 4 bases spanning the gap. Per germline, CDR1 SGDLS and CDR2 YYNGEE. The CDR3 sequence is CASSVGVKNIQYF. For the CDR3, the DNA is TGTGCCAGCAGCGTAGGGGTCAAAAACATTCAGTACTTC.

The V and J genes are TRBV4-1 and TRBJ2-3, with D perhaps matching TRBD1 or TRBD2 (5 bases each). V lost 1 base and J 9 bases, leaving 20 bases between the germline ends. CDR3 size: 16 residues. Germline values: CDR1 MGHRA, CDR2 YSYEKL. The DNA of the CDR3 is TGCGCCAGCAGCCAAGTGGGGGACCCGGCTATTCGGACGCAGTATTTT. It translates to CASSQVGDPAIRTQYF.

V and J are TRBV2 and TRBJ2-7; TRBD2 matches 7 bases. The CDR3 consists of 14 residues. Germline lookup yields CDR1 SNHLY and CDR2 FYNNEI. V dropped 7 bases and J dropped 2; count of bases not matched to a gene: 8. CDR3 in DNA: TGTGCCAGCATCCCGAGCGCGGGAGCCTACGAGCAGTACTTC. Protein product: CASIPSAGAYEQYF.

The chain recombines TRBV5-4 with TRBJ2-1; D gene ambiguous. V was pared by 0 bases and J by 3 bases, with 4 bases between. CDR1 is SGHNT and CDR2 is YYREEE in the germline V gene (reference sequence). The CDR3 is 13 amino acids. CDR3 DNA sequence: TGTGCCAGCAGCTTGGCACTCTACAATGAGCAGTTCTTC. Its translation is CASSLALYNEQFF.

The genes are TRBV6-1 and TRBJ2-1, with D hard to call. The germline V gene encodes CDR1 MNHNS and CDR2 SASEGT. Between the trimmed V and J ends, which lost 3 bases and 0 bases, there was a span of 6 bases. The CDR3 contains 14 residues. The CDR3 loop is CASSEADSYNEQFF. DNA for the CDR3: TGTGCCAGCAGTGAGGCCGACTCCTACAATGAGCAGTTCTTC.

This clone was observed a handful of times. J is TRBJ2-7 and V is TRBV9, with 9 positions matching TRBD1. The CDR3 contains 15 residues. After removal of 0 bases from V and 2 bases from J, the junction contained 3 bases not matched to a gene. CDR1 and CDR2 (germline): SGDLS, YYNGEE. CDR3: CASSVGQGGTYEQYF. The DNA for the CDR3 is TGTGCCAGCAGCGTAGGACAGGGGGGTACCTACGAGCAGTACTTC.

This rearrangement joins TRBV2 to TRBJ1-1; TRBD1 might be the D (6 bases). V lost 5 bases and J 7 bases, leaving 11 bases between the germline ends. Germline V gene data show CDR1 as SNHLY and CDR2 as FYNNEI. The CDR3 is 12 amino acids. The CDR3 bases are TGTGCCAGCAGTCCGGGGGGCGATGAAGCTTTCTTT. This encodes CASSPGGDEAFF. The whole variable domain, filled in from reference TRBV2 and TRBJ1-1, reads EPEVTQTPSHQVTQMGQEVILRCVPISNHLYFYWYRQILGQKVEFLVSFYNNEISEKSEIFDDQFSVERPDGSNFTLKIRSTKLEDSAMYFCASSPGGDEAFFGQGTRLTVV.

Notes on this clone: Germline is not matched at one junction end, which may reflect a read error. V gene TRBV7-7 combines with J gene TRBJ2-7; 7 positions match TRBD1. Germline V CDR1 and CDR2: SSHAT, FNYEAQ (reference sequence). The CDR3 runs 15 residues. The CDR3 region is CASSLYEGAVYEQYF. Here the CDR3 DNA reads TGTGCTAGCAGCTTATATGAGGGGGCGGTCTACGAGCAGTACTTC.

The chain uses TRBV11-2 and TRBJ2-7; TRBD1 might be the D (6 bases). V was clipped by 3 bases and J by 3 bases, with 18 bases between them. In germline, CDR1 is SGHAT, CDR2 FQNNGV. This CDR3 has 16 residues. The CDR3 sequence: CASSFSSGQGNYEQYF. The DNA of the CDR3 is TGTGCCAGCAGCTTCAGTTCGGGTCAGGGGAACTACGAGCAGTACTTC.

Relative to its sample, this clone is large. The rearrangement links TRBV2 to TRBJ2-7; D is possibly TRBD2 (6 bases). CDR1 and CDR2 (germline): SNHLY, FYNNEI. This CDR3 is 12 amino acids long. The ends were cut back, 5 bases at V and 5 bases at J, with 10 bases in the middle. The CDR3 DNA reads as TGTGCCAGCAGTTCGGGAGAAGACGAGCAGTACTTC. Translated: CASSSGEDEQYF.

This clone was recorded a few times. The chain links TRBV4-2 to TRBJ2-1, with 8 bases matching TRBD2. This CDR3 contains 19 residues. V was clipped by 0 bases and J by 4 bases; unmatched bases: 14. CDR1 LGHNA and CDR2 YNFKEQ come from the germline V gene. Written as DNA, the CDR3 is TGTGCCAGCAGCCAAGACCCCACCCACCGCGGGAGGAGGTACAATGAGCAGTTCTTC. This gives the protein CASSQDPTHRGRRYNEQFF.

The rearrangement joins TRBV2 to TRBJ2-7; weak D call: TRBD1 (6 bases). Germline lookup yields CDR1 SNHLY and CDR2 FYNNEI. The length of the CDR3 is 15 residues. The germline V and J ends were trimmed by 3 bases and 1 base, with 13 bases remaining between them. CDR3 in DNA: TGTGCCAGCAGTGACTCGGCAGGGGATTCCTACGAGCAGTACTTC. This codes for CASSDSAGDSYEQYF.

The rearrangement links TRBV4-1 to TRBJ2-1; 7 bases are a match to TRBD2. The trim removed 2 bases at V and 0 bases at J, leaving 7 bases unmatched. This CDR3 is built from 17 residues. Germline CDR1 is MGHRA and CDR2 is YSYEKL. The CDR3 sequence: CASSQPPAGSSYNEQFF. The CDR3 DNA sequence: TGCGCCAGCAGCCAACCCCCAGCGGGAAGCTCCTACAATGAGCAGTTCTTC.

The chain has TRBV30 and TRBJ2-3; weak D call: TRBD2 (5 bases). CDR1 GTSNPN and CDR2 SVGIG come from the germline V gene (reference sequence). The CDR3 extends over 15 amino acids. Trimming took 3 bases from V and 0 from J, leaving 13 bases between them. The CDR3 loop reads CAWSSGLASTDTQYF. As DNA, the CDR3 is TGTGCCTGGAGCAGTGGGCTAGCTAGCACAGATACGCAGTATTTT.

The chain employs TRBV20-1 and TRBJ1-1; 8 nucleotides agree with TRBD1. The CDR3 consists of 11 residues. Germline CDR1 reads DFQATT; CDR2 reads SNEGSKA (reference sequence). J was trimmed by 5 bases and V by 5 bases; bases with no gene match: 1. The CDR3 loop is CSARQGTEAFF. CDR3 in DNA: TGCAGTGCTCGACAGGGGACTGAAGCTTTCTTT.

The chain has TRBV10-1 and TRBJ2-7, with 9 bases fitting TRBD2. CDR1 and CDR2 (germline): WNHNN, SYGVQD (reference sequence). V gave up 2 bases and J gave up 11 bases; unmatched junction bases: 7. The CDR3 is 13 residues long. The CDR3 here is CASSERLAGSKYF. The CDR3 nucleotides are TGCGCCAGCAGTGAGAGGCTAGCGGGGAGTAAGTACTTC.

V and J are TRBV6-6 and TRBJ1-6; TRBD1 agrees at 12 bases. The trim removed 6 bases at V and 7 bases at J, leaving 7 bases unmatched. The CDR3 is 16 amino acids. Germline V lookup: CDR1 MNHNY, CDR2 SVGAGI (reference sequence). The CDR3 sequence is CASRTGQGARNSPLHF. CDR3 nucleotide sequence: TGTGCCAGCAGAACGGGACAGGGGGCGCGGAATTCACCCCTCCACTTT.

The rearrangement joins TRBV6-5 to TRBJ2-7; weak D call: TRBD1 (5 bases). The V gene's germline CDR1 is MNHEY and CDR2 SVGAGI. Between the trimmed V and J ends, which lost 0 bases and 3 bases, there was a span of 12 bases. This CDR3 spans 15 amino acids. In nucleotides, the CDR3 is TGTGCCAGCAGTTACTCGGATCAGGGCCTCTACGAGCAGTACTTC. It specifies CASSYSDQGLYEQYF.

This chain links TRBV6-5 with TRBJ1-1, with TRBD1 identical over 7 bases. Trimming took 7 bases from V and 6 from J; bases not matched to a gene: 14. This CDR3 spans 15 amino acids. Per germline, CDR1 MNHEY and CDR2 SVGAGI. CDR3 nucleotides: TGTGCCAGCAACCCACGAGGGGGCAGGGTCGCTGAAGCTTTCTTT. Encoded protein: CASNPRGGRVAEAFF.

This chain joins TRBV28 and TRBJ2-5; D assignment may be TRBD1 or TRBD2 (5 bases each). Germline assignment: CDR1 MDHEN and CDR2 SYDVKM. CDR3 length equals 14 residues. The V and J ends lost 7 bases and 1 base respectively, with 13 bases between them. DNA for the CDR3: TGTGCCAGCACCGTGAGGGACGGCCAAGAGACCCAGTACTTC. This translates into CASTVRDGQETQYF.

This clone was detected a few times. The chain has TRBV2 and TRBJ2-7, with 9 positions matching TRBD2. V lost 8 bases to trimming and J lost 2 bases; unmatched junction nucleotides: 7. Looked up from germline, CDR1 is SNHLY and CDR2 is FYNNEI. The CDR3 sequence is 14 residues long. In DNA, the CDR3 is TGTGCCAGCCGACTAGCGGAGCTCGCCTACGAGCAGTACTTC. Translated: CASRLAELAYEQYF.